This record concerns one TCR beta chain sequence. The table came from immunoSEQ multiplex PCR; TCRdb's copy has only in-frame clones and leaves some out. The sample contains 160,000 or so clones, about 80% of which appear only once. The source of the sample is a study of blood T cell repertoires in COVID-19. Germline V gives CDR1 PRHDT, CDR2 FYEKMQ (reference sequence). The CDR3 totals 16 residues. The J segment lost 1 base and the V segment lost 5 bases, leaving 5 bases of the junction unmatched. The clonotype was recovered from a woman in her sixties or seventies who had recovered from COVID-19. Input material: PBMCs or T cells enriched from blood (not recorded which). The rearrangement links TRBV13 to TRBJ2-5, with TRBD2 matching 12 bases. CDR3 loop: CASSPGLAGTQETQYF. The CDR3 DNA follows: TGTGCCAGCAGCCCTGGACTAGCGGGGACCCAAGAGACCCAGTACTTC.